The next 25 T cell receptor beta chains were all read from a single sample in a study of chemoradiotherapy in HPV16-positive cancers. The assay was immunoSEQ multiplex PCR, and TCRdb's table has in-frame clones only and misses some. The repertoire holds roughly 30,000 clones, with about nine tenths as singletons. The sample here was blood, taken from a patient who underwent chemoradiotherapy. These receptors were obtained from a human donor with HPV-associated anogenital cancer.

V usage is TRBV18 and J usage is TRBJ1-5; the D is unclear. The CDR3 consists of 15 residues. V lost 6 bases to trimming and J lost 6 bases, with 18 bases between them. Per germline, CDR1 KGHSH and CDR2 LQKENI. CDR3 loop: CASSTDSEGGQPQHF. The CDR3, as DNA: TGTGCCAGCTCCACCGACTCGGAAGGTGGTCAGCCCCAGCATTTT.

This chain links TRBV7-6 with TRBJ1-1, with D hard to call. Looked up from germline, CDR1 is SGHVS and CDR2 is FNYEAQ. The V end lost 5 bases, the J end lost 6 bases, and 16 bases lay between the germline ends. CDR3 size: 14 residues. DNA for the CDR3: TGTGCCAGCAGCCGTCCCGGGTTTCGGGCTGAAGCTTTCTTT. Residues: CASSRPGFRAEAFF. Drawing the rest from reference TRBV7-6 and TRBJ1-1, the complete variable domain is GAGVSQSPRYKVTKRGQDVALRCDPISGHVSLYWYRQALGQGPEFLTYFNYEAQQDKSGLPNDRFSAERPEGSISTLTIQRTEQRDSAMYRCASSRPGFRAEAFFGQGTRLTVV.

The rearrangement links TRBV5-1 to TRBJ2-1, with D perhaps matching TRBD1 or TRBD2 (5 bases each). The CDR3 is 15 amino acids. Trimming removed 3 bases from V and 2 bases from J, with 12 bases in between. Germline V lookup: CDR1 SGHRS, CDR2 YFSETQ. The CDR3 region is CASSSRDETYNEQFF. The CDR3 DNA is TGCGCCAGCAGCTCAAGGGACGAGACCTACAATGAGCAGTTCTTC.

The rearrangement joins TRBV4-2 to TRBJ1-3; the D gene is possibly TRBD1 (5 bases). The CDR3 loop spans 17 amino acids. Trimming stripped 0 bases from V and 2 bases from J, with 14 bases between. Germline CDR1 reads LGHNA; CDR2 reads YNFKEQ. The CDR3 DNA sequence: TGTGCCAGCAGCCAAGAGGTAGGGGAACTCACTGGAAACACCATATATTTT. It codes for CASSQEVGELTGNTIYF.

The CDR3 DNA sequence: TGTGCCAGCAGCTCAAACTCAGGGAACGTGAACACTGAAGCTTTCTTT. Amino acid sequence: CASSSNSGNVNTEAFF. The gene calls are TRBV11-2 and TRBJ1-1, with D perhaps matching TRBD1 (5 bases). This CDR3 has 16 amino acids. The ends were cut back, 4 bases at V and 0 bases at J, with 15 bases in the middle. Per germline, CDR1 SGHAT and CDR2 FQNNGV. Full variable domain (outside the CDR3, taken from reference TRBV11-2 and TRBJ1-1): EAGVAQSPRYKIIEKRQSVAFWCNPISGHATLYWYQQILGQGPKLLIQFQNNGVVDDSQLPKDRFSAERLKGVDSTLKIQPAKLEDSAVYLCASSSNSGNVNTEAFFGQGTRLTVV.

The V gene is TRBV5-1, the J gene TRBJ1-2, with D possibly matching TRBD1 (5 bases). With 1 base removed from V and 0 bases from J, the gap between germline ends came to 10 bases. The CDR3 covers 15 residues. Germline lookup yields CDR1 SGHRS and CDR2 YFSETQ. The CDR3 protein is CASSLIAGPNYGYTF. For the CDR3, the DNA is TGCGCCAGCAGCTTGATCGCAGGGCCTAACTATGGCTACACCTTC.

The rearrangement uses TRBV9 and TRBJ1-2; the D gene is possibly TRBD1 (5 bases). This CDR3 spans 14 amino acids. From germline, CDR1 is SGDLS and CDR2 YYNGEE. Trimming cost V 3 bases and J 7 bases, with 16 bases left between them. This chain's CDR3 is CASSEGGDSGGYTF. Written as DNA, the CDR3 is TGTGCCAGCAGCGAAGGAGGGGATTCCGGTGGCTACACCTTC.

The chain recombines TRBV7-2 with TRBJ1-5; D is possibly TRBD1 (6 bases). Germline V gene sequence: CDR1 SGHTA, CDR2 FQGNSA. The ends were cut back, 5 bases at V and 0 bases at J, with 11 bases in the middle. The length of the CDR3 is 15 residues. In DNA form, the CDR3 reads TGTGCCAGCAGCACAGGGAAATATAGCAATCAGCCCCAGCATTTT. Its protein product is CASSTGKYSNQPQHF. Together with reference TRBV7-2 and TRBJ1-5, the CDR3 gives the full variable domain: GAGVSQSPSNKVTEKGKDVELRCDPISGHTALYWYRQSLGQGLEFLIYFQGNSAPDKSGLPSDRFSAERTGGSVSTLTIQRTQQEDSAVYLCASSTGKYSNQPQHFGDGTRLSIL.

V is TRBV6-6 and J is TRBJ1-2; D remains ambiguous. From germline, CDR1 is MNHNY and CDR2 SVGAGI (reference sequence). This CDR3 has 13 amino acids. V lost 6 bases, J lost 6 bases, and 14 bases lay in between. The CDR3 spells CASRQDDVDGYTF. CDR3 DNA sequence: TGTGCCAGCAGACAAGACGACGTGGATGGCTACACCTTC.

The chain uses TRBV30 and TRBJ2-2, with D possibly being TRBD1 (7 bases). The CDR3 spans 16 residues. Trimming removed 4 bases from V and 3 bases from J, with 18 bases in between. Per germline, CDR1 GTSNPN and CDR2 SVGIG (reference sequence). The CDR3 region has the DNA TGTGCCTGGAATAGCGGTCAGGGGGGATACACCGGGGAGCTGTTTTTT. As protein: CAWNSGQGGYTGELFF.

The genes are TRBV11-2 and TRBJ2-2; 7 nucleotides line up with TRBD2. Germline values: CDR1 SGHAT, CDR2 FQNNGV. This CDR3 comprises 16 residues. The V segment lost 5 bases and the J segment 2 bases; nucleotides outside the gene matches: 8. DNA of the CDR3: TGTGCCAGCAGCAACCGCGGGACTACCAACACCGGGGAGCTGTTTTTT. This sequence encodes CASSNRGTTNTGELFF.

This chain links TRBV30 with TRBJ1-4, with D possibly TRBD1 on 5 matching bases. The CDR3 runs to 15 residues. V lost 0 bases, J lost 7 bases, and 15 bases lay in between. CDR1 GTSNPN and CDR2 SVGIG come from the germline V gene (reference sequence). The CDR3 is CAWSVWDSGSEKLFF. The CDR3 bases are TGTGCCTGGAGTGTATGGGATTCAGGGAGTGAAAAACTGTTTTTT.

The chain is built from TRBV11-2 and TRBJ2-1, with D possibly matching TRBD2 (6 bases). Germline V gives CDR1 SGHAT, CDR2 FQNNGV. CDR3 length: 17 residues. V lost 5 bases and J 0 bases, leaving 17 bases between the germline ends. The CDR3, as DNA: TGTGCCAGCAGCCCCGCATATGGGGGGAGCTCCTACAATGAGCAGTTCTTC. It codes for CASSPAYGGSSYNEQFF.

The DNA of the CDR3 is TGCGCCAGCAGCCCTTTCCAATTGGGCGAGACCCAGTACTTC. Its protein product is CASSPFQLGETQYF. This rearrangement joins TRBV5-1 to TRBJ2-5, with D unclear. There are 14 residues in the CDR3. V was pared by 4 bases and J by 5 bases, with 15 bases between. Per the germline V gene, CDR1 is SGHRS and CDR2 is YFSETQ.

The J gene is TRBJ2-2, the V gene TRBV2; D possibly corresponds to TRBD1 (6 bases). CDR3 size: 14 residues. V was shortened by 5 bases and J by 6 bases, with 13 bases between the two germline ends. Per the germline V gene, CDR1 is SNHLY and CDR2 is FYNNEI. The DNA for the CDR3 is TGTGCCAGCAGTTTTTACAGGGTCCCCGGGGAGCTGTTTTTT. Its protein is CASSFYRVPGELFF.

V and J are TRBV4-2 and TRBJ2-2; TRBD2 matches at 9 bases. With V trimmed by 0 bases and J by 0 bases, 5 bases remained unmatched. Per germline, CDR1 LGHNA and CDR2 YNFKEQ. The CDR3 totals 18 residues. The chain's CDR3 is CASSQEDSGGPNTGELFF. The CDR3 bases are TGTGCCAGCAGCCAAGAGGATAGCGGGGGCCCGAACACCGGGGAGCTGTTTTTT.

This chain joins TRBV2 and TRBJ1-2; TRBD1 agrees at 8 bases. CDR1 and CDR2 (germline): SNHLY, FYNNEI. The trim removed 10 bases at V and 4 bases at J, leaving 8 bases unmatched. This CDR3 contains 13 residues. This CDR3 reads CAIPQGAGYGYTF. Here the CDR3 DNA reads TGTGCCATTCCTCAGGGGGCTGGCTATGGCTACACCTTC. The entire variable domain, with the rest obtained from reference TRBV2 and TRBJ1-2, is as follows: EPEVTQTPSHQVTQMGQEVILRCVPISNHLYFYWYRQILGQKVEFLVSFYNNEISEKSEIFDDQFSVERPDGSNFTLKIRSTKLEDSAMYFCAIPQGAGYGYTFGSGTRLTVV.

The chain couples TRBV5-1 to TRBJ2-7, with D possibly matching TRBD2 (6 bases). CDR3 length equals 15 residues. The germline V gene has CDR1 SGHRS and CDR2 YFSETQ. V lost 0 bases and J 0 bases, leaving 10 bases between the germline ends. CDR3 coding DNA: TGCGCCAGCAGCTTGGGCGGAGGGAACTCCTACGAGCAGTACTTC. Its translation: CASSLGGGNSYEQYF.

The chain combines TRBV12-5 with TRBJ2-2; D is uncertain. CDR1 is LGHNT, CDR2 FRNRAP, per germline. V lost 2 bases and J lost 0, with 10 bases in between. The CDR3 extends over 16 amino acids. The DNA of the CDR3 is TGTGCTAGTGGTTTGCGGGCTGCGGCGAACACCGGGGAGCTGTTTTTT. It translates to CASGLRAAANTGELFF.

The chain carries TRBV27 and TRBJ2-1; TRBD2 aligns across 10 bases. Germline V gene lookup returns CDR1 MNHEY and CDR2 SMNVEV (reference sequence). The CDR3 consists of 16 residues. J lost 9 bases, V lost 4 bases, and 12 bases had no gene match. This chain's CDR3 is CASSSFSSGGASEQFF. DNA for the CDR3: TGTGCCAGCAGTTCTTTCTCCAGCGGGGGGGCCAGTGAGCAGTTCTTC.

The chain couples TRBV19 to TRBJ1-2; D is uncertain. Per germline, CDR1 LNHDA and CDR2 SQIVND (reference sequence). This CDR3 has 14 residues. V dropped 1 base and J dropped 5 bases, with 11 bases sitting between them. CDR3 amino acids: CASSIGSSLYGYTF. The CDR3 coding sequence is TGTGCCAGTAGTATAGGGAGCAGCCTATATGGCTACACCTTC.

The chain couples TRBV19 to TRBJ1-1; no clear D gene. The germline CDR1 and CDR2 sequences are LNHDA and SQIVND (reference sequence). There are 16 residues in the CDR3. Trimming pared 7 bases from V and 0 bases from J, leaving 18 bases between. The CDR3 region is CASIGRSRQMNTEAFF. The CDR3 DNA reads TGTGCCAGTATAGGAAGGTCTCGGCAAATGAACACTGAAGCTTTCTTT.

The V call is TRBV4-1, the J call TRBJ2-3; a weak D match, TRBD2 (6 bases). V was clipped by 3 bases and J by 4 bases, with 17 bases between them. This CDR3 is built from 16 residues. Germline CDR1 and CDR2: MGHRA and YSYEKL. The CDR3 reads CASSQAGRLKSDTQYF. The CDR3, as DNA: TGCGCCAGCAGCCAGGCCGGGAGATTAAAATCAGATACGCAGTATTTT.

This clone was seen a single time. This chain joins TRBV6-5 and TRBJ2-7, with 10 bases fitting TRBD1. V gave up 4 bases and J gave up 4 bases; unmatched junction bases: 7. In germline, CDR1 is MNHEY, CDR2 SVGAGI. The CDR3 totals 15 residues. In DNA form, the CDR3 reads TGTGCCAGCAGTTTAACCGGGACAGGGGTATACGAGCAGTACTTC. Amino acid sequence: CASSLTGTGVYEQYF.

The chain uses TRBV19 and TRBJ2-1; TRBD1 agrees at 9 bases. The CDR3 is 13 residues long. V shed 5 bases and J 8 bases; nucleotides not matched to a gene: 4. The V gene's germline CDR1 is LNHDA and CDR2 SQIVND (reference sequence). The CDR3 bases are TGTGCCAGTAGTGTGGACAGGGGCGATGAGCAGTTCTTC. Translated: CASSVDRGDEQFF.